The 13 T cell receptor beta chains below all came from one sample that was sequenced in a study of identical twins. TCRdb reprocessed the 5' RACE reads with MiXCR, giving one entry per CDR3 protein. The sample has 500,000 to 700,000 distinct CDR3 sequences; roughly 7.1% are singletons. This sample was also put to use in a study of yellow fever vaccine responses in identical twins.

Sequencing input: PBMCs. The receptors were sampled from a woman aged 18 to 35 in good health.

This clonotype was seen at least ten times. This rearrangement joins TRBV10-3 to TRBJ1-1, with D hard to call. Trimming took 10 bases from V and 5 from J, leaving 17 bases between them. Per germline, CDR1 ENHRY and CDR2 SYGVKD. CDR3 length: 13 amino acids. The CDR3 protein is CATRQQSMTEAFF. CDR3 nucleotide sequence: TGTGCCACGCGTCAGCAGTCTATGACTGAAGCTTTCTTT.

The V gene is TRBV29-1, the J gene TRBJ2-7, with D perhaps TRBD2 (5 bases). Germline CDR1 reads SQVTM; CDR2 reads ANQGSEA. Trimming took 4 bases from V and 0 from J, leaving 10 bases between them. This CDR3 region has 13 residues. CDR3 loop: CSVAGIASYEQYF. The CDR3 nucleotides are TGCAGCGTTGCGGGAATAGCCTCCTACGAGCAGTACTTC.

The chain uses TRBV3-1 and TRBJ2-1, with TRBD2 matching over 11 bases. Germline values: CDR1 LGHDT, CDR2 YNNKEL (reference sequence). The CDR3 extends over 17 amino acids. The J segment lost 8 bases and the V segment lost 1 base, leaving 10 bases of the junction unmatched. The CDR3 DNA reads TGTGCCAGCAGCCAAGCCCCTCGGGGTAGCGGGAGGGATGAGCAGTTCTTC. Protein: CASSQAPRGSGRDEQFF.

The chain has TRBV15 and TRBJ2-1; a possible D gene is TRBD1 (6 bases). The germline CDR1 and CDR2 sequences are LNHNV and YYDKDF (reference sequence). The V and J ends lost 3 bases and 0 bases respectively, with 9 bases between them. CDR3 length: 15 residues. CDR3 sequence reads: CATSSRTASYNEQFF. CDR3 sequence (DNA): TGTGCCACCAGCAGTCGGACAGCCTCCTACAATGAGCAGTTCTTC.

This clonotype has a count of ten or more. The gene calls are TRBV20-1 and TRBJ2-5; 7 bases are shared with TRBD2. There are 14 residues in the CDR3. The germline V gene encodes CDR1 DFQATT and CDR2 SNEGSKA (reference sequence). Germline trimming cut 4 bases from V and 1 base from J; bases unmatched to any gene: 6. This chain's CDR3 is CSAKKIAGQETQYF. In DNA, the CDR3 is TGCAGTGCTAAAAAAATAGCGGGCCAAGAGACCCAGTACTTC.

This clonotype has ten or more counts. The chain links TRBV11-2 to TRBJ2-3; D possibly corresponds to TRBD1 (5 bases). Germline assignment: CDR1 SGHAT and CDR2 FQNNGV. Trimming stripped 2 bases from V and 1 base from J, with 16 bases between. CDR3 length equals 17 residues. CDR3 in amino acids: CASSLTLPQTGTDTQYF. CDR3 in DNA: TGTGCCAGCAGCTTAACCTTGCCTCAGACAGGCACAGATACGCAGTATTTT.

In its sample, this clonotype was seen many times. The gene calls are TRBV15 and TRBJ2-5; D uncertain. V was pared by 0 bases and J by 5 bases, with 13 bases between. CDR1 and CDR2 from the germline V gene are LNHNV and YYDKDF (reference sequence). The CDR3 spans 15 residues. The CDR3 here is CATSRDRGLGETQYF. The CDR3 DNA follows: TGTGCCACCAGCAGAGATCGCGGCCTAGGGGAGACCCAGTACTTC.

J is TRBJ2-5 and V is TRBV4-1; TRBD1 matches 10 bases. This CDR3 has 16 amino acids. In germline, CDR1 is MGHRA, CDR2 YSYEKL. V was pared by 3 bases and J by 3 bases, with 7 bases of the junction left unmatched. The CDR3 DNA reads TGCGCCAGCAGCCAGAACGACAGGGGGCTTGAAGAGACCCAGTACTTC. Translation gives CASSQNDRGLEETQYF.

This clonotype has a handful of counts. The chain combines TRBV28 with TRBJ2-7; D may be TRBD1 (6 bases). V gave up 7 bases and J gave up 4 bases, with 23 bases separating them. Germline V gene data show CDR1 as MDHEN and CDR2 as SYDVKM. The CDR3 runs 16 residues. For the CDR3, the DNA is TGTGCCAGCATCAAGGGGGAACGGGATCTCGGGTACGAGCAGTACTTC. It translates to CASIKGERDLGYEQYF.

This clonotype was counted between two and nine times. The chain is built from TRBV20-1 and TRBJ2-7; TRBD2 matches at 9 bases. CDR1 and CDR2 (germline): DFQATT, SNEGSKA (reference sequence). The CDR3 extends over 15 amino acids. DNA for the CDR3: TGCAGCGCCTCGGGTCCCGGCGGGAGGGCCAGTGAGCAGTACTTC. Residues: CSASGPGGRASEQYF.

Ten or more counts support this clonotype. CDR3 amino acids: CASSLVSPGNEQFF. In DNA form, the CDR3 reads TGCGCCAGCAGCTTGGTGTCCCCAGGGAATGAGCAGTTCTTC. J is TRBJ2-1 and V is TRBV5-1; D possibly corresponds to TRBD1 (5 bases). Trimming removed 0 bases from V and 7 bases from J, with 11 bases in between. In germline, CDR1 is SGHRS, CDR2 YFSETQ. This CDR3 is built from 14 residues.

This clonotype came up many times. The chain carries TRBV16 and TRBJ2-4; D uncertain. Trimming removed 4 bases from V and 6 bases from J, with 16 bases in between. CDR1 is KGHSY and CDR2 is FQNENV in the germline V gene. The CDR3 spans 15 residues. CDR3 sequence reads: CASSLHTDSGNIQYF. As DNA, the CDR3 is TGTGCCAGCAGCCTCCACACAGACTCAGGAAACATTCAGTACTTC.

This clonotype was found many times. The rearrangement joins TRBV20-1 to TRBJ2-1; TRBD1 aligns across 8 bases. J was trimmed by 8 bases and V by 2 bases; bases with no gene match: 8. This CDR3 contains 14 residues. The V gene's germline CDR1 is DFQATT and CDR2 SNEGSKA (reference sequence). CDR3 in amino acids: CSARPPRGLHEQFF. As DNA, the CDR3 is TGCAGTGCTAGACCCCCCAGGGGGCTCCATGAGCAGTTCTTC.